This T cell receptor (beta chain) was identified during a study of shared clonotypes between healthy human individuals. The protocol was immunoSEQ multiplex PCR, while the TCRdb copy is restricted to in-frame clones and leaves out a portion. Altogether millions of clones are present, 85% to 95% being singletons, with the ten largest covering roughly 1.7%. As defined, naive CD8 cells were CD45RO-negative and positively selected for CCR7, with terminally differentiated effector memory CD45RA+ cells excluded. The donor population consisted of healthy HIV-negative adults with no recent acute infections or vaccinations. Germline assignment: CDR1 SGHRS and CDR2 YFSETQ. J was trimmed by 3 bases and V by 4 bases; bases with no gene match: 13. The CDR3 is 17 residues long.

This sequence was found in a man aged 18 to 30 in good health. Some clones in this sample may be carry-over from other donors' samples. Specimen: naive CD8+ T cells from PBMCs. V is TRBV5-1 and J is TRBJ2-1; 7 positions agree with TRBD1. CDR3 sequence reads: CASSPERTGAIYNEQFF. The CDR3 bases are TGCGCCAGCAGCCCGGAGCGCACAGGGGCGATCTACAATGAGCAGTTCTTC.